This TCR beta chain is drawn from a study of circulating CD8 cells and anti-PD-1 response in melanoma. Study-level background: Of some 13 patients, seven got anti-PD-1 first and six had prior therapy.

Using roughly 15 ng of total RNA, TCR libraries were made with the QIAseq Immune Repertoire TCR panel. MiXCR, applied by TCRdb to the reads, yields one record per CDR3 protein. The table lists some 400 distinct CDR3 sequences, 6.5% to 8% of them singletons. Four subsets defined by PD-1 and/or TIGIT were sorted from live CD3+CD8+TCRalphabeta+ cells. Germline V gives CDR1 SGHTA, CDR2 FQGNSA. This CDR3 contains 12 residues. V was cut by 6 bases and J by 4 bases, with 9 bases left in between. This clonotype ranks as medium-sized. The genes are TRBV7-2 and TRBJ1-1; D remains ambiguous. This clonotype was sampled from a human donor with melanoma. The sequencing used CD8+ T cells from PBMCs, collected at baseline or after one month of anti-PD-1 therapy (not recorded which). CDR3 amino acids: CASRTMGTEAFF. The CDR3 coding sequence is TGTGCCAGCAGGACCATGGGCACTGAAGCTTTCTTT.